A single sample gave rise to the 27 T cell receptor beta chains below, sequenced in a study of T cells expressing NK-cell markers. Following a re-call of the 5' RACE reads, TCRdb has one entry per CDR3 protein and lacks DNA. Its table lists a few hundred thousand distinct CDR3 sequences. The sample comprised blood T cells: a sorted CD56 or NKG2C T cell subset, CD4+ or CD8+ T cells, or bulk PBMC T cells (not recorded which). The receptors were gathered from a woman between 50 and 59 years old in good health.

The genes are TRBV7-9 and TRBJ2-5; the D gene TCRdb calls, TRBD2, cannot be checked with no DNA. The length of the CDR3 is 14 residues. The germline V gene has CDR1 SEHNR and CDR2 FQNEAQ (reference sequence). The CDR3: CASSLRRELETQYF.

The chain carries TRBV25-1 and TRBJ2-4; with no DNA, the TCRdb D assignment of TRBD2 cannot be verified. Germline V gene lookup returns CDR1 MGHDK and CDR2 SYGVNS. The CDR3 is made up of 14 amino acids. CDR3 amino acids: CASSEAGTKNIQYF.

The gene calls are TRBV5-1 and TRBJ1-1; TCRdb gives TRBD1 as the D gene, but with no DNA this cannot be confirmed. Germline V gene sequence: CDR1 SGHRS, CDR2 YFSETQ. This CDR3 is built from 15 residues. The CDR3 here is CASSPGTSENTEAFF.

The rearrangement uses TRBV28 and TRBJ2-3; the D call from TCRdb, TRBD2, cannot be confirmed without DNA. The CDR3 is 16 amino acids. Germline CDR1 and CDR2: MDHEN and SYDVKM. The CDR3 loop is CASSLREAGPRDTQYF.

CDR3 sequence: CSAPLTSEDTQYF. The V call is TRBV20-1, the J call TRBJ2-3; the D call from TCRdb, TRBD1, cannot be confirmed without DNA. Germline-derived CDR1 and CDR2 are DFQATT and SNEGSKA (reference sequence). This CDR3 has 13 amino acids.

V and J are TRBV20-1 and TRBJ1-6; TCRdb lists TRBD1, though no DNA is available to test this call. The CDR3 has 17 residues. The germline CDR1 and CDR2 sequences are DFQATT and SNEGSKA (reference sequence). CDR3: CSARSWTGGEVNSPLHF.

This chain uses TRBV6-2 or TRBV6-3 with TRBJ1-1; TCRdb indicates TRBD1, and absent DNA this call remains unverified. The CDR3 totals 15 residues. Germline values: CDR1 MNHEY, CDR2 SVGEGT. This CDR3 reads CASRGTGGLNTEAFF.

The chain uses TRBV3-1 and TRBJ2-7; TCRdb reports TRBD1, a call that lacks DNA to check it against. CDR1 is LGHDT, CDR2 YNNKEL, per germline (reference sequence). The CDR3 covers 13 residues. The CDR3 region is CASSRQGAFEQYF.

The chain carries TRBV5-5 and TRBJ2-1; TCRdb's D gene call, TRBD1, goes unchecked for lack of DNA. This CDR3 has 12 residues. Germline CDR1 is SGHKS and CDR2 is YYEKEE (reference sequence). CDR3 protein: CASSLRAGDEFF.

The chain has TRBV5-1 and TRBJ2-4; with no DNA, the TCRdb D assignment of TRBD1 cannot be verified. Germline CDR1 reads SGHRS; CDR2 reads YFSETQ. CDR3 length equals 16 residues. The CDR3 loop reads CASRSPGGGNKNIQYF.

The gene calls are TRBV20-1 and TRBJ2-5; TCRdb's D call of TRBD2 is untestable without DNA. CDR3 size: 17 residues. Germline V gene sequence: CDR1 DFQATT, CDR2 SNEGSKA (reference sequence). The CDR3 region is CSARETTRLAGPETQYF.

V and J are TRBV5-1 and TRBJ2-5; TCRdb selects TRBD2, and the lack of DNA leaves this call unchecked. The germline gives CDR1 SGHRS, CDR2 YFSETQ. The CDR3 spans 14 residues. CDR3 sequence: CASSPPYRQETQYF. The full variable domain, with the rest looked up from reference TRBV5-1 and TRBJ2-5, is KAGVTQTPRYLIKTRGQQVTLSCSPISGHRSVSWYQQTPGQGLQFLFEYFSETQRNKGNFPGRFSGRQFSNSRSEMNVSTLELGDSALYLCASSPPYRQETQYFGPGTRLLVL.

The chain links TRBV4-2 to TRBJ2-3; there is no DNA to check the TCRdb D call of TRBD1. The CDR3 length is 16 residues. Germline assignment: CDR1 LGHNA and CDR2 YNFKEQ. CDR3 protein: CASSQVGGQGTDTQYF.

The genes are TRBV29-1 and TRBJ1-1; without DNA, the TCRdb call of TRBD1 cannot be checked. Germline V gene lookup returns CDR1 SQVTM and CDR2 ANQGSEA. The CDR3 is 13 residues long. This chain's CDR3 is CSGTGGGRAEAFF.

The rearrangement uses TRBV19 and TRBJ2-4; TCRdb's assignment of TRBD1 cannot be checked, as there is no DNA. The germline V gene encodes CDR1 LNHDA and CDR2 SQIVND (reference sequence). The CDR3 runs to 17 residues. CDR3 loop: CASSLSGTQLAKNIQYF.

The chain links TRBV24-1 to TRBJ2-5; TCRdb lists TRBD1, though no DNA is available to test this call. The CDR3 runs to 16 residues. Germline V gene data show CDR1 as KGHDR and CDR2 as SFDVKD. The CDR3 here is CATSDPGTDLQETQYF.

V gene TRBV3-1 combines with J gene TRBJ2-3; the D call from TCRdb, TRBD2, cannot be confirmed without DNA. Per germline, CDR1 LGHDT and CDR2 YNNKEL (reference sequence). The CDR3 is made up of 17 amino acids. The CDR3 loop is CASSLVLTGTLPDTQYF.

The gene calls are TRBV3-1 and TRBJ1-2; TCRdb designates TRBD1, a call that cannot be tested without DNA. Germline V lookup: CDR1 LGHDT, CDR2 YNNKEL (reference sequence). The CDR3 length is 14 residues. This CDR3 is CASSPGQGIYGYTF. The complete variable domain, with remaining parts taken from reference TRBV3-1 and TRBJ1-2, reads DTAVSQTPKYLVTQMGNDKSIKCEQNLGHDTMYWYKQDSKKFLKIMFSYNNKELIINETVPNRFSPKSPDKAHLNLHINSLELGDSAVYFCASSPGQGIYGYTFGSGTRLTVV.

V gene TRBV2 combines with J gene TRBJ2-3; TCRdb returns TRBD2, unconfirmable since there is no DNA. CDR3 length equals 13 residues. Germline-derived CDR1 and CDR2 are SNHLY and FYNNEI. The CDR3 protein is CASIRGLTDTQYF. Full variable domain (outside the CDR3, taken from reference TRBV2 and TRBJ2-3): EPEVTQTPSHQVTQMGQEVILRCVPISNHLYFYWYRQILGQKVEFLVSFYNNEISEKSEIFDDQFSVERPDGSNFTLKIRSTKLEDSAMYFCASIRGLTDTQYFGPGTRLTVL.

This sequence joins TRBV11-2 and TRBJ2-5; the D call from TCRdb, TRBD2, cannot be confirmed without DNA. CDR3 length: 13 amino acids. CDR1 SGHAT and CDR2 FQNNGV come from the germline V gene. The CDR3 region is CASAYSGRETQYF. The entire variable domain, with the rest obtained from reference TRBV11-2 and TRBJ2-5, is as follows: EAGVAQSPRYKIIEKRQSVAFWCNPISGHATLYWYQQILGQGPKLLIQFQNNGVVDDSQLPKDRFSAERLKGVDSTLKIQPAKLEDSAVYLCASAYSGRETQYFGPGTRLLVL.

The rearrangement uses TRBV25-1 and TRBJ2-5. In germline, CDR1 is MGHDK, CDR2 SYGVNS. The CDR3 loop spans 13 amino acids. CDR3 sequence reads: CASSGFGPETQYF.

This sequence joins TRBV7-2 and TRBJ2-7; TCRdb's D call, TRBD1, is unchecked because there is no DNA. CDR1 and CDR2 (germline): SGHTA, FQGNSA. The CDR3 consists of 15 residues. The CDR3 spells CASSQGQGIPYEQYF.

The rearrangement joins TRBV12-3 or TRBV12-4 to TRBJ2-1; checking the TCRdb D call of TRBD1 is not possible without DNA. CDR3 length equals 23 residues. The CDR3 loop reads CASSSVLGQEVGRERGSYNEQFF.

V and J are TRBV7-9 and TRBJ1-2; TCRdb proposes TRBD1, but this gene call is untestable without DNA. Germline V lookup: CDR1 SEHNR, CDR2 FQNEAQ (reference sequence). The CDR3 contains 15 residues. CDR3 loop: CASSLLGDRDLGYTF.

CDR3 sequence reads: CASTRGASYEQYF. The chain uses TRBV11-2 and TRBJ2-7; TCRdb's D gene call, TRBD1, goes unchecked for lack of DNA. Germline assignment: CDR1 SGHAT and CDR2 FQNNGV. The CDR3 is 13 residues long.

The chain couples TRBV27 to TRBJ2-3; as DNA is missing, the TRBD1 call by TCRdb cannot be tested. Germline-derived CDR1 and CDR2 are MNHEY and SMNVEV (reference sequence). This CDR3 is 12 amino acids long. The CDR3 sequence: CASHDHRGTQYF.

The genes are TRBV6-5 and TRBJ2-5; TCRdb picks TRBD1, but there is no DNA to check that call. The CDR3 loop spans 12 amino acids. Germline V gene data show CDR1 as MNHEY and CDR2 as SVGAGI. The CDR3 reads CASKDRARTQYF.